What follows are 12 T cell receptor beta chains derived from one specimen sequenced in a study of identical twins. TCRdb called the 5' RACE reads again in MiXCR, with one record for every CDR3 protein. The data contain hundreds of thousands of distinct CDR3 sequences, 9% to 15% of them singletons. These data were also reused for a study on yellow fever vaccine responses in identical twins.

Sequenced material: PBMCs. The source of these receptors is a woman aged 18-29 years in good health.

V gene TRBV18 combines with J gene TRBJ1-2; perhaps TRBD1 as D (5 bases). CDR3 size: 15 residues. V dropped 3 bases and J dropped 8 bases, with 19 bases sitting between them. Germline V gene lookup returns CDR1 KGHSH and CDR2 LQKENI. The CDR3 protein is CASSPGTAFGPGYTF. DNA of the CDR3: TGTGCCAGCTCACCCGGGACCGCGTTCGGTCCGGGCTACACCTTC.

This clonotype has more than one count but fewer than ten. The V gene is TRBV20-1, the J gene TRBJ2-7; the D gene is possibly TRBD1 (5 bases). The CDR3 is 14 amino acids. Trimming cost V 1 base and J 4 bases, with 14 bases left between them. The germline V gene has CDR1 DFQATT and CDR2 SNEGSKA (reference sequence). CDR3 sequence (DNA): TGCAGTGCTAGAGCCCCTAGTCAGGGTTACGAGCAGTACTTC. Residues: CSARAPSQGYEQYF.

This clonotype was found many times. The chain recombines TRBV10-3 with TRBJ1-1, with unresolved D. CDR1 is ENHRY and CDR2 is SYGVKD in the germline V gene. The germline V and J ends were trimmed by 0 bases and 3 bases, with 2 bases remaining between them. The CDR3 runs 12 residues. The CDR3 nucleotides are TGTGCCATCAGTGAGTCGGACACTGAAGCTTTCTTT. This encodes CAISESDTEAFF.

The rearrangement links TRBV6-1 to TRBJ1-4; no reliable D call. CDR3 length: 15 amino acids. V was trimmed by 2 bases and J by 0 bases, leaving 7 bases between them. In germline, CDR1 is MNHNS, CDR2 SASEGT. The CDR3 DNA reads as TGTGCCAGCAGTGAAAGGTCGGCAACTAATGAAAAACTGTTTTTT. It specifies CASSERSATNEKLFF.

This clonotype was detected ten times or more. The chain links TRBV19 to TRBJ1-5; 8 positions match TRBD1. The CDR3 consists of 13 residues. J lost 2 bases, V lost 7 bases, and 1 base had no gene match. In germline, CDR1 is LNHDA, CDR2 SQIVND (reference sequence). The CDR3 DNA follows: TGTGCCAGTAAGACAGGGGGCAATCAGCCCCAGCATTTT. It specifies CASKTGGNQPQHF.

This clonotype was counted between two and nine times. V and J are TRBV3-1 and TRBJ2-5; no definite D call. In germline, CDR1 is LGHDT, CDR2 YNNKEL (reference sequence). Trimming took 1 base from V and 4 from J, leaving 13 bases between them. This CDR3 is 15 amino acids long. The DNA for the CDR3 is TGTGCCAGCAGCCAAGGGGTTACTTGGAGAGAGACCCAGTACTTC. It translates to CASSQGVTWRETQYF.

This clonotype was seen many times. V usage is TRBV10-3 and J usage is TRBJ2-2; 7 bases are shared with TRBD1. The CDR3 extends over 15 amino acids. The junction had 8 bases not matched to a gene; V was cut back by 9 bases and J by 1 base. Germline V CDR1 and CDR2: ENHRY, SYGVKD. Written as DNA, the CDR3 is TGTGCCATACCAACCGGGACAGAGAACACCGGGGAGCTGTTTTTT. Translation gives CAIPTGTENTGELFF.

The rearrangement joins TRBV29-1 to TRBJ2-7; TRBD2 aligns across 7 bases. The CDR3 is made up of 12 amino acids. The J segment lost 4 bases and the V segment lost 4 bases, leaving 4 bases of the junction unmatched. Germline V CDR1 and CDR2: SQVTM, ANQGSEA. In DNA, the CDR3 is TGCAGCGTTGGGCGGGAGAGATACGAGCAGTACTTC. Its translation is CSVGRERYEQYF.

The genes are TRBV4-2 and TRBJ1-4; D is undetermined. Germline CDR1 LGHNA, CDR2 YNFKEQ. The CDR3 covers 15 residues. V lost 0 bases and J 4 bases, leaving 9 bases between the germline ends. The CDR3 region is CASSQDEGDNEKLFF. As DNA, the CDR3 is TGTGCCAGCAGCCAAGATGAAGGTGATAATGAAAAACTGTTTTTT.

V and J are TRBV7-2 and TRBJ2-5; D remains unclear. V lost 2 bases, J lost 2 bases, and 12 bases lay in between. Germline CDR1 SGHTA, CDR2 FQGNSA. The CDR3 runs 15 residues. CDR3 residues: CASSLSPNTQETQYF. CDR3 in DNA: TGTGCCAGCAGCTTAAGCCCAAACACACAAGAGACCCAGTACTTC.

This clonotype occurred a few times. The chain links TRBV4-2 to TRBJ1-4; 7 bases are shared with TRBD1. Germline V gene lookup returns CDR1 LGHNA and CDR2 YNFKEQ. The CDR3 extends over 14 amino acids. Unmatched junction bases numbered 12, after V lost 4 bases and J lost 13 bases. In DNA, the CDR3 is TGTGCCAGCAGCCCCCCGGGACAGCCCGGGGGACTGTTTTTT. Its protein product is CASSPPGQPGGLFF.

V and J are TRBV6-1 and TRBJ1-6; the match to TRBD1 covers 9 bases. CDR1 MNHNS and CDR2 SASEGT come from the germline V gene. Trimming cost V 8 bases and J 8 bases; bases outside gene matches: 10. The CDR3 has 15 residues. CDR3 amino acids: CASHTGGSAHSPLHF. The CDR3 coding sequence is TGTGCCAGCCACACAGGGGGCTCAGCCCATTCACCCCTCCACTTT.